Listed here is a single TCR beta chain. The antigen remains undetermined. The source of the sample is a study of cytomegalovirus exposure and HLA in healthy donors. Study-level results: Reportedly, diagnosis of cytomegalovirus status by the classifier showed high specificity and sensitivity. The dataset shows that most TCR sequences were rare, while some public TCRs occurred in many donors. Altogether, 150 or so TCR beta chains were recorded as cytomegalovirus-associated.

Sequencing used immunoSEQ multiplex PCR; TCRdb keeps in-frame clones, though not all of them. The sample includes 250,000 to 350,000 clones, roughly 87% of them seen just once. CDR1 and CDR2 from the germline V gene are MNHEY and SVGAGI. This CDR3 has 14 amino acids. The J segment lost 3 bases and the V segment lost 6 bases, leaving 6 bases of the junction unmatched. Specimen: PBMCs. The V gene is TRBV6-5, the J gene TRBJ2-7, with 9 bases lining up with TRBD1. This clonotype was obtained from a woman under 40 in good health and CMV-seropositive. This CDR3 reads CASRGGTGIYEQYF. DNA for the CDR3: TGTGCCAGCAGGGGAGGGACAGGGATCTACGAGCAGTACTTC.